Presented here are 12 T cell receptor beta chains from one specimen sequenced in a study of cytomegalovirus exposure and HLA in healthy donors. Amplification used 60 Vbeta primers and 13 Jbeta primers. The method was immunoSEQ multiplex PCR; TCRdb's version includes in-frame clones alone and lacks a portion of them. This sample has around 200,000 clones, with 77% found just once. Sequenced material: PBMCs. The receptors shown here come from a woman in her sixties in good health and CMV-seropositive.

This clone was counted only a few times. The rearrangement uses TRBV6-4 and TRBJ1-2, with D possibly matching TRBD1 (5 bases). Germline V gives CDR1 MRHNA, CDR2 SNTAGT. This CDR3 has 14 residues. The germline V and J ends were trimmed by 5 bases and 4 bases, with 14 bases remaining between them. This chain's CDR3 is CASSPDRSSYGYTF. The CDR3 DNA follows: TGTGCCAGCAGTCCCGACAGATCGAGCTATGGCTACACCTTC.

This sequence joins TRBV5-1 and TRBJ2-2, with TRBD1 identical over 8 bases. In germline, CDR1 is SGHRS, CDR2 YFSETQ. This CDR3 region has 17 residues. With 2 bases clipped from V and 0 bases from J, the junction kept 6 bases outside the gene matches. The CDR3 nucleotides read TGCGCCAGCAGCTTACGGGACAGGCCGGCGAACACCGGGGAGCTGTTTTTT. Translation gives CASSLRDRPANTGELFF.

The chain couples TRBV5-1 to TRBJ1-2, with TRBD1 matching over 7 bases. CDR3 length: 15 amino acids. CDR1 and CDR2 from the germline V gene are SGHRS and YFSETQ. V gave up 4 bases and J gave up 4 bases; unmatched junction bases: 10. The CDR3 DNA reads TGCGCCAGCAGCCTGATGACAGGGAGTGGCTATGGCTACACCTTC. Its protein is CASSLMTGSGYGYTF.

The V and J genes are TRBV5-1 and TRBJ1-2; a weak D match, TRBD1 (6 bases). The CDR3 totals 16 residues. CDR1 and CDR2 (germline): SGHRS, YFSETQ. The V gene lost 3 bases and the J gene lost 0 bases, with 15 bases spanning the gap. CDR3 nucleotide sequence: TGCGCCAGCAGCTCAACACAACAGGGAGCTAACTATGGCTACACCTTC. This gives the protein CASSSTQQGANYGYTF.

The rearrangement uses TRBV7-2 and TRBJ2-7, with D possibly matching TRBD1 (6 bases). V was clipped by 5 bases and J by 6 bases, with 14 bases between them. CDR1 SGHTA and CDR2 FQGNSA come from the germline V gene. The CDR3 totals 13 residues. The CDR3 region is CASSPNRAGEQYF. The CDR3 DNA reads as TGTGCCAGCAGCCCAAACAGGGCAGGCGAGCAGTACTTC.

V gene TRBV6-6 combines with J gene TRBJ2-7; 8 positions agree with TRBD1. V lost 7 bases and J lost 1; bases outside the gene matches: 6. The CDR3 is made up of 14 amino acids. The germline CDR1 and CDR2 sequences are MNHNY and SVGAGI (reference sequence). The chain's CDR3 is CASKTGTGSYEQYF. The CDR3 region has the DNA TGTGCCAGCAAAACCGGGACAGGATCCTACGAGCAGTACTTC.

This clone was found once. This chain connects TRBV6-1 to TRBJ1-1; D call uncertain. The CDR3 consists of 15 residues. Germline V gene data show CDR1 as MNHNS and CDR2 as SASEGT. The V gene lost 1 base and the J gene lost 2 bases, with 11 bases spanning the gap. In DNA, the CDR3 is TGTGCCAGCAGTGAAGGTAGGAGGTTAAACACTGAAGCTTTCTTT. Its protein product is CASSEGRRLNTEAFF.

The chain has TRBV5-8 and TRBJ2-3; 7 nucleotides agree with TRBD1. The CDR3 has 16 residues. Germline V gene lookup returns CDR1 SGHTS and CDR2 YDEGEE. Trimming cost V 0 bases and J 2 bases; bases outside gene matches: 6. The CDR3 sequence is CASSLGLTGPTDTQYF. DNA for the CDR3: TGTGCCAGCAGCTTGGGTTTGACAGGGCCCACAGATACGCAGTATTTT.

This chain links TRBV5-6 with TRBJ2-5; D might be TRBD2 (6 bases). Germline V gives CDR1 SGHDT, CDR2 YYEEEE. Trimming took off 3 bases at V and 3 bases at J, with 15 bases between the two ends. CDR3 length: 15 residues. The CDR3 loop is CASSSPRGSEETQYF. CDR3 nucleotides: TGTGCCAGCAGCTCTCCGCGGGGTAGTGAAGAGACCCAGTACTTC.

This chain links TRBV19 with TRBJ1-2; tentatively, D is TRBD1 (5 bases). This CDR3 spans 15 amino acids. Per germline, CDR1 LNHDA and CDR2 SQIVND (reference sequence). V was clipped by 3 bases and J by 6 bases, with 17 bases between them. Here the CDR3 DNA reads TGTGCCAGTAGTATGGAGGGGTCCCCAGGACATGGCTACACCTTC. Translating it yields CASSMEGSPGHGYTF.

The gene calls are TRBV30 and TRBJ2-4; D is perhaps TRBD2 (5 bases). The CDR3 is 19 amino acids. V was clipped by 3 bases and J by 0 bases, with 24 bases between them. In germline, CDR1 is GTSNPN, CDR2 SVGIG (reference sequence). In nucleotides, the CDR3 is TGTGCCTGGAGGGACCCGGGATATAATCCTTCTTTAGCCAAAAACATTCAGTACTTC. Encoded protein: CAWRDPGYNPSLAKNIQYF.

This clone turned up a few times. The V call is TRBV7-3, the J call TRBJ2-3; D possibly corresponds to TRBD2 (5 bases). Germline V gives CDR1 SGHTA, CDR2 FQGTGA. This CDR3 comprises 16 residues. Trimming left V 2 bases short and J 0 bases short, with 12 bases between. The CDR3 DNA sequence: TGTGCCAGCAGCTTACTCGGGGTTCGGAGCACAGATACGCAGTATTTT. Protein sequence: CASSLLGVRSTDTQYF.